Listed here are 4 T cell receptor beta chains from one sample, sequenced in a study of CD8 T cells in ankylosing spondylitis. Overall study findings and caveats: A TCR beta motif of several highly homologous variants seemed to mark ankylosing spondylitis blood.

Each CDR3 protein gets one entry after TCRdb re-called the 5' RACE reads with MiXCR. This sample has around 440,000 distinct CDR3 sequences; roughly a sixth occur once, and the top ten carry just over 1%. These receptors' targets are unknown. Sequenced input: blood, either unsorted or a sorted T cell fraction (not recorded which). The source is a male donor with ankylosing spondylitis.

The chain is built from TRBV6-2 or TRBV6-3 and TRBJ1-4, with D possibly matching TRBD1 (5 bases). CDR3 length: 14 amino acids. V lost 6 bases and J lost 6, with 14 bases in between. CDR1 and CDR2 (germline): MNHEY, SVGEGT. Here the CDR3 reads CASRPGPTDEKLFF. In DNA, the CDR3 is TGTGCCAGCAGGCCGGGGCCGACCGATGAAAAACTGTTTTTT.

The CDR3 is CASSDPGQGVDGYTF. The DNA of the CDR3 is TGTGCCAGCAGTGATCCGGGACAGGGAGTCGATGGCTACACCTTC. The V gene is TRBV6-4, the J gene TRBJ1-2; 9 positions match TRBD1. V shed 3 bases, J shed 6 bases, and the junction held 8 bases outside the gene matches. CDR1 and CDR2 from the germline V gene are MRHNA and SNTAGT. The CDR3 covers 15 residues.

This clonotype showed up many times. The CDR3 bases are TGCGCCAGCAGCTCCATGACAGGGATCACCGGGGAGCTGTTTTTT. As protein: CASSSMTGITGELFF. V is TRBV5-1 and J is TRBJ2-2; 7 positions agree with TRBD1. Germline assignment: CDR1 SGHRS and CDR2 YFSETQ. The J segment lost 4 bases and the V segment lost 3 bases, leaving 6 bases of the junction unmatched. The length of the CDR3 is 15 residues.

The sample holds one count of this clonotype. Being one base from a much bigger clone, this may be a read error. The CDR3 does not end in the conserved phenylalanine or tryptophan, so this is likely a read error. V gene TRBV29-1 combines with J gene TRBJ2-5, with TRBD2 as a possible D gene (6 bases). This CDR3 comprises 12 residues. The V and J ends lost 3 bases and 4 bases respectively, with 9 bases between them. Looked up from germline, CDR1 is SQVTM and CDR2 is ANQGSEA. DNA for the CDR3: TGCAGCGTTGACTCGGGAGCAGAGACCCAGTACCTC. It yields the protein CSVDSGAETQYL.